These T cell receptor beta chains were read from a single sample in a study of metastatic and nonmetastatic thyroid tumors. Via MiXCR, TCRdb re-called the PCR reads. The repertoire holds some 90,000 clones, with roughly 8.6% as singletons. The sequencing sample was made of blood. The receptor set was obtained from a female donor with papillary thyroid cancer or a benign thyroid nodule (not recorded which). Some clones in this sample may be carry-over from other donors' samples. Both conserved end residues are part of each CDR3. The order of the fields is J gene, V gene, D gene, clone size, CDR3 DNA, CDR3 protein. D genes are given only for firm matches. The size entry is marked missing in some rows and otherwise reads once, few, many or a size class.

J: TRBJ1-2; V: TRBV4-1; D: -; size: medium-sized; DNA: TGCGCCAGCAGTGAACAGGTTAACTATGGCTACACCTTC; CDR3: CASSEQVNYGYTF
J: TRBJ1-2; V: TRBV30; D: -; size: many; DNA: TGTGCCTCCTCCGGCGGGGGTCCTTGGGGCTACACCTTC; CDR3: CASSGGGPWGYTF
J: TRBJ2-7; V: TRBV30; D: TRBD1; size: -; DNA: TGTGCCTGGAACCGAGGGACAGTCTCCTACGAGCAGTACTTC; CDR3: CAWNRGTVSYEQYF
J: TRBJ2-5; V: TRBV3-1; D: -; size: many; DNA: TGTGCCAGCAGCCAAGAAAGGTGGGGGGAGACCCAGTACTTC; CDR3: CASSQERWGETQYF
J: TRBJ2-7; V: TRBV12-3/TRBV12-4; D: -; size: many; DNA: TGTGCCAGCAGCCAAGGGGGGGGGGGCCTCGAGCAGTACTTC; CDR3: CASSQGGGGLEQYF
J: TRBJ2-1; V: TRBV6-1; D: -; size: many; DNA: TGTGCCAGCAGTTCTCTAAGGGGGGCTGAGCAGTTCTTC; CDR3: CASSSLRGAEQFF
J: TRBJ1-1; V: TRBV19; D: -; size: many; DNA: TGTGCCAGTAGTGCTGACAGGTATGGCACTGAAGCTTTCTTT; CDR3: CASSADRYGTEAFF
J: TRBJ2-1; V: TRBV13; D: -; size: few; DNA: TGTGCCAGCAGCTTAGAAGGGCTTATAGGAAATGAGCAGTTCTTC; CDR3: CASSLEGLIGNEQFF
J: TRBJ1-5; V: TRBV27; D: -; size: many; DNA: TGTGCCAGCACCAACCTAGGGCCCCAGCATTTT; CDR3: CASTNLGPQHF
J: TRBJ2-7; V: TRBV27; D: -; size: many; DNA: TGTGCCAGCAGGGATGGGGCTCCTGGCCCTTACGAGCAGTACTTC; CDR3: CASRDGAPGPYEQYF
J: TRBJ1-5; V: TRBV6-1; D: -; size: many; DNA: TGTGCCAGCGAACAGGGCGGCGCTCAGCCCCAGCATTTT; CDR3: CASEQGGAQPQHF
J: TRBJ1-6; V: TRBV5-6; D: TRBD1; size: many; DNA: TGTGCCAGCAGCGACAGGGGGCGTTCACCCCTCCACTTT; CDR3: CASSDRGRSPLHF
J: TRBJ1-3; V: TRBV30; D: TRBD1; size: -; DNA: TGTGCCTGGAGGAAGGCGGGGACAGGGATATTAACGGCTGGAAACACCATATATTTT; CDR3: CAWRKAGTGILTAGNTIYF
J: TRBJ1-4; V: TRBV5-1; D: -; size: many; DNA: TGCGCCAGCAGCCCTGGACAGAACAATGAAAAACTGTTTTTT; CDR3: CASSPGQNNEKLFF
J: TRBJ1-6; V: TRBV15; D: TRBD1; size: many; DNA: TGTGCCACCAGCAGAGATTGGGACAGCTTGGATCCCCTCCACTTT; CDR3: CATSRDWDSLDPLHF
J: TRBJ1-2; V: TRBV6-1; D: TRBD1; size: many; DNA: TGTGCCAGCACACGGACAGGGAGGGACTATGGCTACACCTTC; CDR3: CASTRTGRDYGYTF
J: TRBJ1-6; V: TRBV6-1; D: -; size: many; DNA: TGTGCCAGCAGTTTAAGCGAGGGAAATTCACCCCTCCACTTT; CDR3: CASSLSEGNSPLHF
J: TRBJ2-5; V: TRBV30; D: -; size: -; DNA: TGTGCCTGGAGTGACCCAGGGAGATTGGGGACCCAGTACTTC; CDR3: CAWSDPGRLGTQYF
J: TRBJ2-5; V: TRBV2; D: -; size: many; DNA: TGTGCCAGCAGTTCTAAGTACCAAGAGACCCAGTACTTC; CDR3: CASSSKYQETQYF
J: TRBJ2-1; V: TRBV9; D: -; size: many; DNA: TGTGCCAGCAGCGAAGGGGGGTCCCTCTACAATGAGCAGTTCTTC; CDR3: CASSEGGSLYNEQFF
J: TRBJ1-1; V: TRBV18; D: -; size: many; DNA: TGTGCCAGCTCACCACCTTTCGACACTGAAGCTTTCTTT; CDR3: CASSPPFDTEAFF
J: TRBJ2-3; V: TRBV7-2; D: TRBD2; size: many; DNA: TGTGCCAGCAGCCTAGCGGCAGATACGCAGTATTTT; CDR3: CASSLAADTQYF
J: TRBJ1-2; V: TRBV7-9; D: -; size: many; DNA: TGTGCCAGCAGCTCGGGTCGGAACTATGGCTACACCTTC; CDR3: CASSSGRNYGYTF
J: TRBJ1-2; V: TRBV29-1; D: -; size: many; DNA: TGCAGCGTTGTTCGGGAGTCAGGAACCTATGGCTACACCTTC; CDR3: CSVVRESGTYGYTF
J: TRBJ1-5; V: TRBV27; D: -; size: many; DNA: TGTGCCAGCAGTTACGATAGCAATCAGCCCCAGCATTTT; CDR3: CASSYDSNQPQHF
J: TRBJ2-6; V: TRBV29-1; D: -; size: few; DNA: TGCAGCGTACCCGGGTGGGGGGCTGGGGCCAACGTCCTGACTTTC; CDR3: CSVPGWGAGANVLTF
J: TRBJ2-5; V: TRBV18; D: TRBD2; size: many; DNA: TGTGCCAGCTCACCGAATCCCATAGCGGGGGGCCTCCAAGAGACCCAGTACTTC; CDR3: CASSPNPIAGGLQETQYF
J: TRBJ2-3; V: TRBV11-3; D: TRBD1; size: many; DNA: TGTGCCAGCAGCCCAGGACAGGGGGATGCAGATACGCAGTATTTT; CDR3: CASSPGQGDADTQYF
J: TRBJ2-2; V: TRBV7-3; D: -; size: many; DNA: TGTGCCAGCAGCAAAGGGGTGTTCACCGGGGAGCTGTTTTTT; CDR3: CASSKGVFTGELFF
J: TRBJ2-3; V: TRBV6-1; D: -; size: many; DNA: TGTGCCAGCGGCAGCTGGGGGAGCACAGATACGCAGTATTTT; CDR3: CASGSWGSTDTQYF
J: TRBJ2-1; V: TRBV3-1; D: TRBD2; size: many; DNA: TGTGCCAGCAGCAAGACTAGCGGGGGGGCTAATGAGCAGTTCTTC; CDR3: CASSKTSGGANEQFF
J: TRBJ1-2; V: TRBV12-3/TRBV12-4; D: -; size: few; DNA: TGTGCCAGCAGTTTTGGGCAGGTTGGCTACACCTTC; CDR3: CASSFGQVGYTF
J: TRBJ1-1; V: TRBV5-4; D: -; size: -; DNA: TGTGCCAGCAGCTTGATGGGACGGACTATGAACACTGAAGCTTTCTTT; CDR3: CASSLMGRTMNTEAFF
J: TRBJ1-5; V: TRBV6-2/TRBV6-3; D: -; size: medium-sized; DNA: TGTGCCAGCAGTTACGGGGGCGGCAATCAGCCCCAGCATTTT; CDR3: CASSYGGGNQPQHF
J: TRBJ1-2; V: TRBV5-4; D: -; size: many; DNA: TGTGCCAGCAGGGCCGGGACGGATCTCTATGGCTACACCTTC; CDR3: CASRAGTDLYGYTF
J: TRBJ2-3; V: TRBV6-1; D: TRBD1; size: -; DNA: TGTGCCATCCAAGGGACAGGCACAGATACGCAGTATTTT; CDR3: CAIQGTGTDTQYF
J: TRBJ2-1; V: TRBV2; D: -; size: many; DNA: TGTGCCAGCAGTGGAGTGGTGGGCGTCGATGAGCAGTTCTTC; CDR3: CASSGVVGVDEQFF
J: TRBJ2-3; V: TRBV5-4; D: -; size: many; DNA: TGTGCCAGCAGCTTCGACTACCGACCTAGCACAGATACGCAGTATTTT; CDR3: CASSFDYRPSTDTQYF
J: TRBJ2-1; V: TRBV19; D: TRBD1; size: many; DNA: TGTGCCAGTAGCAGGACAGGGACGAATGAGCAGTTCTTC; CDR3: CASSRTGTNEQFF
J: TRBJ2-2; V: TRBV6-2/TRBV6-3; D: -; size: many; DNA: TGTGCCAGCAGTAAGAAGATTGGGAGGAACACCGGGGAGCTGTTTTTT; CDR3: CASSKKIGRNTGELFF
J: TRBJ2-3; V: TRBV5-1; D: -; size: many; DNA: TGCGCCAGCAGACCGGGGGCTAGTGGGGTAGATACGCAGTATTTT; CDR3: CASRPGASGVDTQYF
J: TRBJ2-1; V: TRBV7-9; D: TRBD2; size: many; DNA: TGTGCCAGCAGTCGACTAGCGGGGGGGCAGTTCTTC; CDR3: CASSRLAGGQFF
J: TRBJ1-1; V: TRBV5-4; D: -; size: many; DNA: TGTGCCAGCAGCTTGGACAGCCTGAACACTGAAGCTTTCTTT; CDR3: CASSLDSLNTEAFF
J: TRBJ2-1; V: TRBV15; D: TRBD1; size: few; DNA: TGTGCCACCAGCAGAGCAGGGGGCAAGTCCTACAATGAGCAGTTCTTC; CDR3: CATSRAGGKSYNEQFF
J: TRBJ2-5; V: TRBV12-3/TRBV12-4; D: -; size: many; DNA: TGTGCCAGCAGTTCTAGCGCCAAGGGCCTAGCAGAGACCCAGTACTTC; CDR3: CASSSSAKGLAETQYF
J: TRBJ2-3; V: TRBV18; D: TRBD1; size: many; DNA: TGTGCCAGCTCACCAAAGGCTCCAGGGGGCAAGGATACGCAGTATTTT; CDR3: CASSPKAPGGKDTQYF
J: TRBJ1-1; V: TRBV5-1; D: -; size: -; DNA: TGCGCCAGCAGCTTGGGGGCAGATTCCACTGAAGCTTTCTTT; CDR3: CASSLGADSTEAFF
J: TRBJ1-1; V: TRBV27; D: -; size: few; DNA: TGTGCCAGCAGTTTATTCAGAGGCACTGAAGCTTTCTTT; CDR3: CASSLFRGTEAFF
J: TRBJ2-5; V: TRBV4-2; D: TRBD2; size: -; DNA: TGTGCCAGCAGCCAAGCAGGACTAGCGGGGGGCTCAGAGACCCAGTACTTC; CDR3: CASSQAGLAGGSETQYF
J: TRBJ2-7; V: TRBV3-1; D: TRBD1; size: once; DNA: TGTGCCAGCAGCCAAGATTTCGGGACAGAATACGAGCAGTACTTC; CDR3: CASSQDFGTEYEQYF
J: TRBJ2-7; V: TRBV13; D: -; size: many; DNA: TGTGCCAGCAGCTTAAAAGACAGGCCGCGGGAGGAGCAGTACTTC; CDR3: CASSLKDRPREEQYF
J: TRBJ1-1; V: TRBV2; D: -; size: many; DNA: TGTGCCAGCAGAGGAGACGGGAACACTGAAGCTTTCTTT; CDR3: CASRGDGNTEAFF
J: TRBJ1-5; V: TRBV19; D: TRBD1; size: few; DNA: TGTGCCAGTAACAGACAGGGGGCGCCTCCAAGGCAGCCCCAGAATTTT; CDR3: CASNRQGAPPRQPQNF
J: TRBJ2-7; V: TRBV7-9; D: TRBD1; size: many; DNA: TGTGCCAGCAGCCCAACCGGGACAGGGCTCCACGAGCAGTACTTC; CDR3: CASSPTGTGLHEQYF
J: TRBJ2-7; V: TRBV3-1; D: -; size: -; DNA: TGTGCCAGCAGCTATGGGGCTCCCTACGAGCAGTACTTC; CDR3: CASSYGAPYEQYF
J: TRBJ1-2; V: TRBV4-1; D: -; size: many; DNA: TGCGCCAGCAGCCAACGAGGGGACGACTATGGCTACACCTTC; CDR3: CASSQRGDDYGYTF
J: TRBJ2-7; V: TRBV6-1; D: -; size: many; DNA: TGTGCCAGCAGTGAAGGGGATCAACACGAGCAGTACTTC; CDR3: CASSEGDQHEQYF
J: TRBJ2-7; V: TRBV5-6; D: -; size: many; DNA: TGTGCCAGCAGCTTTAGTGGCGGCTCCTACGAGCAGTACTTC; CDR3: CASSFSGGSYEQYF
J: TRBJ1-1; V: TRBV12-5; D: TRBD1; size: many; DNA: TGTGCTAGTGGTTGGGGGACAGAGAACACTGAAGCTTTCTTT; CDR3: CASGWGTENTEAFF
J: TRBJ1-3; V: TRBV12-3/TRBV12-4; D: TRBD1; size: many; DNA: TGTGCCAGCAGTCGCGGTCAGGGGGCTGGAAACACCATATATTTT; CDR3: CASSRGQGAGNTIYF